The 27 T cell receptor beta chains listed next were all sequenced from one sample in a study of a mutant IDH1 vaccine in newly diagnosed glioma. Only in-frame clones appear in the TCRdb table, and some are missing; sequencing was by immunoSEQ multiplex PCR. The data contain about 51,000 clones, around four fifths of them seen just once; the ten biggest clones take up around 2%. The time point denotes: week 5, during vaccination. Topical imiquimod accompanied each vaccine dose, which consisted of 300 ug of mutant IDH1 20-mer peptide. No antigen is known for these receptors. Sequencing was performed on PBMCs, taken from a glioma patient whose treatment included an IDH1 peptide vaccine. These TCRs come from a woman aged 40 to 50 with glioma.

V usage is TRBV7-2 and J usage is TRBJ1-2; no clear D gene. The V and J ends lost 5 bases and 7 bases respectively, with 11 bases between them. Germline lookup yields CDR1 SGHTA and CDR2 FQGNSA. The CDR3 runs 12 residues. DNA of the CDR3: TGTGCCAGCAGCGGGAGTGAGAGTGGCTACACCTTC. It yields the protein CASSGSESGYTF. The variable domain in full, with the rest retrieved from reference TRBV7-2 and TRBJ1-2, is GAGVSQSPSNKVTEKGKDVELRCDPISGHTALYWYRQSLGQGLEFLIYFQGNSAPDKSGLPSDRFSAERTGGSVSTLTIQRTQQEDSAVYLCASSGSESGYTFGSGTRLTVV.

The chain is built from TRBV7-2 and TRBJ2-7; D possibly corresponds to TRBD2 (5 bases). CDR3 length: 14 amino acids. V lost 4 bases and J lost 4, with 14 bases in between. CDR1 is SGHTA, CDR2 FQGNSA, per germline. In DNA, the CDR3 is TGTGCCAGCAGCTCGAGGGCCTCCGGGTACGAGCAGTACTTC. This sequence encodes CASSSRASGYEQYF.

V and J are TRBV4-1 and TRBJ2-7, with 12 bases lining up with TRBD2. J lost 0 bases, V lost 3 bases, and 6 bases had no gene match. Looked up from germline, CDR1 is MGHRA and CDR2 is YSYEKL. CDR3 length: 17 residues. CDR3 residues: CASSHELAGGRSYEQYF. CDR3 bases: TGCGCCAGCAGCCATGAACTAGCGGGGGGCCGCTCCTACGAGCAGTACTTC.

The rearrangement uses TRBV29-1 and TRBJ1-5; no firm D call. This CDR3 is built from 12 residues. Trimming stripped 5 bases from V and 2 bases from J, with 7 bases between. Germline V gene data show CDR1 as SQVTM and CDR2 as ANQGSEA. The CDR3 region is CSVSGGNQPQHF. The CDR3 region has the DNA TGCAGCGTTTCTGGAGGCAATCAGCCCCAGCATTTT.

The CDR3 loop is CASSLSSAGTEAFF. In nucleotides, the CDR3 is TGTGCCAGCAGCTTAAGTTCCGCCGGCACTGAAGCTTTCTTT. The rearrangement links TRBV7-3 to TRBJ1-1; no firm D call. The germline gives CDR1 SGHTA, CDR2 FQGTGA. This CDR3 contains 14 residues. Trimming shortened V by 1 base and J by 4 bases, and 10 bases separated the two germline ends.

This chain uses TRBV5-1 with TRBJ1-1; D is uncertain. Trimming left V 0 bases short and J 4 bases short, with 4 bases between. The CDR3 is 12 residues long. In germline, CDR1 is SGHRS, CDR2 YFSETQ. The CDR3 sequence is CASSLEGTEAFF. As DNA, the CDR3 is TGCGCCAGCAGCTTGGAGGGCACTGAAGCTTTCTTT.

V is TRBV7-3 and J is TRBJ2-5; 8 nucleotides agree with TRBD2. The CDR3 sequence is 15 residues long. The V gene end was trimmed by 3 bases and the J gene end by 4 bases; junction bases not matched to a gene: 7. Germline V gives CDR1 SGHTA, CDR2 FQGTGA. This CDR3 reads CASSLSGGALETQYF. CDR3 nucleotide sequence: TGTGCCAGCAGCTTGAGCGGGGGTGCCCTAGAGACCCAGTACTTC.

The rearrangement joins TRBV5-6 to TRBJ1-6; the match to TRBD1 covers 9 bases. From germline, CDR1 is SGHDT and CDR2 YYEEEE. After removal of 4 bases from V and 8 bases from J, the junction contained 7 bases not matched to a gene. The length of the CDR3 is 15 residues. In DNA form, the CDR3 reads TGTGCCAGCAGCAGGACAGGGGCGTGGGATTCACCCCTCCACTTT. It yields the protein CASSRTGAWDSPLHF. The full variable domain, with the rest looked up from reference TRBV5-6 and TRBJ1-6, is DAGVTQSPTHLIKTRGQQVTLRCSPKSGHDTVSWYQQALGQGPQFIFQYYEEEERQRGNFPDRFSGHQFPNYSSELNVNALLLGDSALYLCASSRTGAWDSPLHFGNGTRLTVT.

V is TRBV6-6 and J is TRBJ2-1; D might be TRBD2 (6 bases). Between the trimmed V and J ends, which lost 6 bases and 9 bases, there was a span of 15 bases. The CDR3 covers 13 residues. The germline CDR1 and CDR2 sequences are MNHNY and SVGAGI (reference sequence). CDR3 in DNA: TGTGCCAGCAGCCTACGGTGGAGGGGTGAGCAGTTCTTC. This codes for CASSLRWRGEQFF.

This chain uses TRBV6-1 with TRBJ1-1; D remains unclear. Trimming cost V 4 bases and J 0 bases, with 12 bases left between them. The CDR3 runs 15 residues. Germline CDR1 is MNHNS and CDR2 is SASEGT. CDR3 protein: CASSGSLVLNTEAFF. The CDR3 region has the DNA TGTGCCAGCAGTGGATCTCTCGTCCTGAACACTGAAGCTTTCTTT.

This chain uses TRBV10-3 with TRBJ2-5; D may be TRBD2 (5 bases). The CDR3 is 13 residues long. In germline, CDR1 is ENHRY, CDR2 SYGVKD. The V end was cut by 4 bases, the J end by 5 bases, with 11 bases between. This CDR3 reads CAISAGSGETQYF. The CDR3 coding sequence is TGTGCCATCAGTGCGGGGAGTGGGGAGACCCAGTACTTC.

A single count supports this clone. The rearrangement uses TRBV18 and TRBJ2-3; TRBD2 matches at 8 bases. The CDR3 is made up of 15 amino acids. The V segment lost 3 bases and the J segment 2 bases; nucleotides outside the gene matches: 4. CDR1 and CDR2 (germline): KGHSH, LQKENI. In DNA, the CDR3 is TGTGCCAGCTCACCCACCGGGGGGGCCACAGATACGCAGTATTTT. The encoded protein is CASSPTGGATDTQYF.

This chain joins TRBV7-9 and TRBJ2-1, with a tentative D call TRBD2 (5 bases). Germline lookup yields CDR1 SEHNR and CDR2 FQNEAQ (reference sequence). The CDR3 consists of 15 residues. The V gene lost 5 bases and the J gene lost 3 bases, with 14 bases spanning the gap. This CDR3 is CASSPLGTGYNEQFF. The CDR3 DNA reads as TGTGCCAGCAGCCCACTAGGTACGGGCTACAATGAGCAGTTCTTC.

The CDR3 DNA follows: TGTGCCAGCAGCTTAGATAGGGACAGGGGCACAGATACGCAGTATTTT. Amino acids: CASSLDRDRGTDTQYF. The V call is TRBV7-9, the J call TRBJ2-3; 9 bases agree with TRBD1. V shed 1 base, J shed 1 base, and the junction held 3 bases outside the gene matches. CDR1 is SEHNR, CDR2 FQNEAQ, per germline (reference sequence). The CDR3 has 16 residues.

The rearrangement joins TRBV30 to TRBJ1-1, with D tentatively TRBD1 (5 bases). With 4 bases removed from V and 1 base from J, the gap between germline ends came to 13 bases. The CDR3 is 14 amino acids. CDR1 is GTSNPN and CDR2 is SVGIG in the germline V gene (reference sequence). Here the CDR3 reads CAWISRVANTEAFF. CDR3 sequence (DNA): TGTGCCTGGATTAGCAGGGTCGCGAACACTGAAGCTTTCTTT.

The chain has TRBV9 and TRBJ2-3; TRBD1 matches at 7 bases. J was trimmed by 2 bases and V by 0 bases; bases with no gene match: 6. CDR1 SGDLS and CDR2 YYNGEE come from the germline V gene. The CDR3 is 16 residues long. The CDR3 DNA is TGTGCCAGCAGCGTAGCGGGACAGTTCTACACAGATACGCAGTATTTT. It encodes CASSVAGQFYTDTQYF.

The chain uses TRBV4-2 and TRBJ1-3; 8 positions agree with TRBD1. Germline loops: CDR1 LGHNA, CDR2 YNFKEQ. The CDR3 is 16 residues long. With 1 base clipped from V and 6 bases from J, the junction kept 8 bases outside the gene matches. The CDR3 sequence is CASSQGGGQAPNTIYF. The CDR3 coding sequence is TGTGCCAGCAGCCAAGGAGGGGGACAGGCCCCAAACACCATATATTTT.

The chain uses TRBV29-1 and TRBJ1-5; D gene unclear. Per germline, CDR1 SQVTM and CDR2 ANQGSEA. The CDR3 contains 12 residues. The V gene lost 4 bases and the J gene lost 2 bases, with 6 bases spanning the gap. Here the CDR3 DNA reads TGCAGCGTTGGAGGGCGCAATCAGCCCCAGCATTTT. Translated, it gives CSVGGRNQPQHF.

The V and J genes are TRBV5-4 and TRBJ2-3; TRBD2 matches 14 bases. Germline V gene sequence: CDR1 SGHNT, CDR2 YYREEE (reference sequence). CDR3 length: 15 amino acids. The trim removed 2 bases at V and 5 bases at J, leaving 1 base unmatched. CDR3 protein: CASSFGTSGGDTQYF. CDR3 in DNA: TGTGCCAGCAGCTTCGGGACTAGCGGGGGAGATACGCAGTATTTT.

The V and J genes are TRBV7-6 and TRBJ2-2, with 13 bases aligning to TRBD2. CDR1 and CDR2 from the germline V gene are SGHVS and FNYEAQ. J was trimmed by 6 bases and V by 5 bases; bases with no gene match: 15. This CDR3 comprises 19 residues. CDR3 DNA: TGTGCCAGCAGCCATCACCGAGGACTAGCGGGGGCCACGCCCGGGGAGCTGTTTTTT. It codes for CASSHHRGLAGATPGELFF.

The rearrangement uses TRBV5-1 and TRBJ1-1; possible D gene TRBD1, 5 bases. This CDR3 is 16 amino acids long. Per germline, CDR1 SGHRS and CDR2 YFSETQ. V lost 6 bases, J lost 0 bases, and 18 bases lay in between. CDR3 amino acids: CASTDKAGQLNTEAFF. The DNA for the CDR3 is TGCGCCAGCACCGACAAGGCGGGGCAGTTGAACACTGAAGCTTTCTTT.

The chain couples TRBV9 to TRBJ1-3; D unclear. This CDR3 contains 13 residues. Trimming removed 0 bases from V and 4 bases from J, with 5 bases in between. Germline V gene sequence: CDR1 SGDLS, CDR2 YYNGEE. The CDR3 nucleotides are TGTGCCAGCAGCGTAGTTCCCGGAAACACCATATATTTT. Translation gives CASSVVPGNTIYF.

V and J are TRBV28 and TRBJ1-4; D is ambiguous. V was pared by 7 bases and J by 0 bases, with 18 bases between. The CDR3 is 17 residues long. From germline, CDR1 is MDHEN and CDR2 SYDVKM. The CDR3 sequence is CASTIAASRSTNEKLFF. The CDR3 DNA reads TGTGCCAGCACCATCGCTGCCTCCAGGTCAACTAATGAAAAACTGTTTTTT.

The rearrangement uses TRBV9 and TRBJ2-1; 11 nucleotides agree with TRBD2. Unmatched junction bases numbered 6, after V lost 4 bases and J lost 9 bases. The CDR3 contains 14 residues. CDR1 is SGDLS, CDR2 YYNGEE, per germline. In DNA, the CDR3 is TGTGCCAGCAGCTCCGGGACTAGCGGTAGTGAGCAGTTCTTC. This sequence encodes CASSSGTSGSEQFF.

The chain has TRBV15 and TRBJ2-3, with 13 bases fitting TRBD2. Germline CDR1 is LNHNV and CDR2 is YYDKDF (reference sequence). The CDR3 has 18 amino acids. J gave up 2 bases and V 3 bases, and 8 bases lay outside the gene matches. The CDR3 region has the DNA TGTGCCACCAGCAGCGCCCCGACTAGCGGGGGGTTCACAGATACGCAGTATTTT. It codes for CATSSAPTSGGFTDTQYF.

The CDR3 coding sequence is TGTGCCAGCAGTCGGGGGGAAAACACTGAAGCTTTCTTT. This translates into CASSRGENTEAFF. The chain recombines TRBV7-8 with TRBJ1-1, with D maybe TRBD1 (5 bases). V lost 6 bases and J lost 2, with 10 bases in between. From germline, CDR1 is SGHVS and CDR2 FQNEAQ. The CDR3 is 13 residues long.

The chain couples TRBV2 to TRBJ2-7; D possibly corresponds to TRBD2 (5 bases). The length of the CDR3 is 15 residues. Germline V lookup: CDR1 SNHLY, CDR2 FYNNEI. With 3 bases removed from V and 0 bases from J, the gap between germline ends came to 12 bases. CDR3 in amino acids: CASSDREGNSYEQYF. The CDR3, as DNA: TGTGCCAGCAGTGATAGAGAGGGCAACTCCTACGAGCAGTACTTC.